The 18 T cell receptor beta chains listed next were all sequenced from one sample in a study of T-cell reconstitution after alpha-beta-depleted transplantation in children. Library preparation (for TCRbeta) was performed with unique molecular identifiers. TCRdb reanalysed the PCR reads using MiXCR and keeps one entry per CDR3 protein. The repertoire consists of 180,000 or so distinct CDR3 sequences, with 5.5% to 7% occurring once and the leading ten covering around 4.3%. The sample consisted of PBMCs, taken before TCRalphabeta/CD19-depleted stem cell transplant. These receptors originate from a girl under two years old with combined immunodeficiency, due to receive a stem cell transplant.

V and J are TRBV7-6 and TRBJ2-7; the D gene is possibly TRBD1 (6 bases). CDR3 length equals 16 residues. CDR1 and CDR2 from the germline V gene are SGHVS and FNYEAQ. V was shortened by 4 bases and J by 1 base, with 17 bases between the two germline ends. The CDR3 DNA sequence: TGTGCCAGCAGCTCGACACAGGGCGTCCAATCCTACGAGCAGTACTTC. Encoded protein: CASSSTQGVQSYEQYF.

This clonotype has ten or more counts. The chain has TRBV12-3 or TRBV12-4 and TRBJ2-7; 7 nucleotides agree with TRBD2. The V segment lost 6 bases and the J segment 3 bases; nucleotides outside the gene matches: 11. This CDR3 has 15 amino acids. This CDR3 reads CASRMKAGYVYEQYF. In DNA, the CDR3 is TGTGCCAGCAGGATGAAAGCGGGATACGTCTACGAGCAGTACTTC.

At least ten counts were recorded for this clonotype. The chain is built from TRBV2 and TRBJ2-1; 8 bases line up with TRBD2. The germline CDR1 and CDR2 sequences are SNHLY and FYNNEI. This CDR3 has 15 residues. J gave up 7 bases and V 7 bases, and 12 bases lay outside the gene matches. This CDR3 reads CASTPGLGLFNEQFF. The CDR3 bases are TGTGCCAGCACCCCGGGACTAGGGTTGTTTAATGAGCAGTTCTTC.

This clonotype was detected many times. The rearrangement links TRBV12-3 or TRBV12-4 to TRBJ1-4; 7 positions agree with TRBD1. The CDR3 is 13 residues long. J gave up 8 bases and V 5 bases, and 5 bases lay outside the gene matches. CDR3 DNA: TGTGCCAGCAGTCTCCGACAGGGAGAAAAACTGTTTTTT. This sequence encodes CASSLRQGEKLFF.

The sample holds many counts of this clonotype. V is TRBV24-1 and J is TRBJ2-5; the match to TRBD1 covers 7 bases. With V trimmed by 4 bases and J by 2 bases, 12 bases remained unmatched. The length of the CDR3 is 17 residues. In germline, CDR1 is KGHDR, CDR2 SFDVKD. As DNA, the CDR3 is TGTGCCACCAGTGACCAGGACAGGAGCCACCGACAAGAGACCCAGTACTTC. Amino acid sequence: CATSDQDRSHRQETQYF.

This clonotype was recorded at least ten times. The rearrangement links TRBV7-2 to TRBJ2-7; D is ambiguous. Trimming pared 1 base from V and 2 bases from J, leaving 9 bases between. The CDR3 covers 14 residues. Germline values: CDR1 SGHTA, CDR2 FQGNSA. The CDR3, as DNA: TGTGCCAGCAGCTTAGACCTTGGGACCTACGAGCAGTACTTC. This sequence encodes CASSLDLGTYEQYF.

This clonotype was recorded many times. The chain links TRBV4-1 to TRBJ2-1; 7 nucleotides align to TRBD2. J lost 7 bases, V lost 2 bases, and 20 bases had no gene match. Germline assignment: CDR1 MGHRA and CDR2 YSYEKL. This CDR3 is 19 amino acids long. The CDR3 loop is CASSQISRGGISRKNEQFF. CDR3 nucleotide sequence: TGCGCCAGCAGCCAAATTTCGAGGGGAGGGATCTCCAGAAAAAATGAGCAGTTCTTC.

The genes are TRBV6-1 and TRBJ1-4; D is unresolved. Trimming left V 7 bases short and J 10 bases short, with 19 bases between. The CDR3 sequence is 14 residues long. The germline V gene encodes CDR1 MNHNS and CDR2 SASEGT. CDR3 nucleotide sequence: TGTGCCAGCATCGAACACCCTGGGGATGGAAAACTGTTTTTT. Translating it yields CASIEHPGDGKLFF.

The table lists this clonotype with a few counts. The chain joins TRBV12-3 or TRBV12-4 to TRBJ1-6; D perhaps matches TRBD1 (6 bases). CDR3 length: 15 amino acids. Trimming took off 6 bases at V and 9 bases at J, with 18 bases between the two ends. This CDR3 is CASSSSTGGSSPLHF. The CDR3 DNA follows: TGTGCCAGCAGCTCGTCGACAGGAGGAAGTTCACCCCTCCACTTT.

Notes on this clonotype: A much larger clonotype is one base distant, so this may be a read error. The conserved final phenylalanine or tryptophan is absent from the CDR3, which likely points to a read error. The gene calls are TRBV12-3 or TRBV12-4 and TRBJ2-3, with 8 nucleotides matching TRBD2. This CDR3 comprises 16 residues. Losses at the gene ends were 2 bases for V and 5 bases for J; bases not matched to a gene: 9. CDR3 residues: CASSLSTGGAGDTQYL. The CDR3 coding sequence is TGTGCCAGCAGTTTATCAACCGGGGGGGCAGGAGATACGCAGTATTTA.

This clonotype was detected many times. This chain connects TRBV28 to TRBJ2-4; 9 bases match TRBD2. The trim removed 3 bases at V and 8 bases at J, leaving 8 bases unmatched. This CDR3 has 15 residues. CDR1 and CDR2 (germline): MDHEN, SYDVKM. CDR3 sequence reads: CASSLGLAGGDIQYF. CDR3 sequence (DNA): TGTGCCAGCAGTTTGGGACTGGCGGGAGGGGACATTCAGTACTTC.

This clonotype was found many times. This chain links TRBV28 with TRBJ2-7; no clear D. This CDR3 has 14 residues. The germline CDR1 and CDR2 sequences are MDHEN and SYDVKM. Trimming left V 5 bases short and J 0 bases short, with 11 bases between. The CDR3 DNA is TGTGCCAGCAGTCCGTACACCAGCTCCTACGAGCAGTACTTC. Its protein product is CASSPYTSSYEQYF.

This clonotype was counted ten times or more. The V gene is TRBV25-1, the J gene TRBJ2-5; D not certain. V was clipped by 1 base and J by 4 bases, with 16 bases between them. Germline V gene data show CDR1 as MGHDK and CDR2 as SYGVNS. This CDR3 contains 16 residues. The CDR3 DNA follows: TGTGCCAGCAGTGAATTGCAAGGCCAGATCGCAGAGACCCAGTACTTC. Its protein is CASSELQGQIAETQYF.

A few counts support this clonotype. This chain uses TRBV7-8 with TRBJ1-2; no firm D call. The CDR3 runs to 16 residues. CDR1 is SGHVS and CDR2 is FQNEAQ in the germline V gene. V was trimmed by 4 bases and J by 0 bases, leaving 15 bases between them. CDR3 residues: CASSSPRTAPNYGYTF. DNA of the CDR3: TGTGCCAGCAGCTCCCCGAGGACGGCCCCTAACTATGGCTACACCTTC.

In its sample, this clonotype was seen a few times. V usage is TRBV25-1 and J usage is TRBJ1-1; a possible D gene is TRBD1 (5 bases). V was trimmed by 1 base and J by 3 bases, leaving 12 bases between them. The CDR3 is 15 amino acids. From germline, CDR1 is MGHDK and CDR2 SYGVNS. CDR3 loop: CASSEFRGGDTEAFF. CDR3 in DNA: TGTGCCAGCAGTGAATTCCGGGGGGGGGACACTGAAGCTTTCTTT.

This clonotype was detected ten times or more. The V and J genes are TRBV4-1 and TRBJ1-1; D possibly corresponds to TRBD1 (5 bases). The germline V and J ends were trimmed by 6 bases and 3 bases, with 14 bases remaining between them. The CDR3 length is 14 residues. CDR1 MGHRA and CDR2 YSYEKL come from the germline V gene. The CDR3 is CASRHQAGYTEAFF. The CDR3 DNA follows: TGCGCCAGCAGACACCAGGCAGGGTACACTGAAGCTTTCTTT.

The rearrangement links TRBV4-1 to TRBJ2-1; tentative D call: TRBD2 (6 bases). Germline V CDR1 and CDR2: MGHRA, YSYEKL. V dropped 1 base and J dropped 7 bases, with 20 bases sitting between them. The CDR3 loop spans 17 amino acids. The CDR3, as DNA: TGCGCCAGCAGCCAAGGGAGAAGTATGGACTACTTTAATGAGCAGTTCTTC. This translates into CASSQGRSMDYFNEQFF.

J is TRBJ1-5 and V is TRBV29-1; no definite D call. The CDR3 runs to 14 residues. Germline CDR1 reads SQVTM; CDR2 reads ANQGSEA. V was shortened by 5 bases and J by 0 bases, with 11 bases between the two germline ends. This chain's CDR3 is CSVSSRNSNQPQHF. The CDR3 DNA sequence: TGCAGCGTTAGTAGCCGCAATAGCAATCAGCCCCAGCATTTT.